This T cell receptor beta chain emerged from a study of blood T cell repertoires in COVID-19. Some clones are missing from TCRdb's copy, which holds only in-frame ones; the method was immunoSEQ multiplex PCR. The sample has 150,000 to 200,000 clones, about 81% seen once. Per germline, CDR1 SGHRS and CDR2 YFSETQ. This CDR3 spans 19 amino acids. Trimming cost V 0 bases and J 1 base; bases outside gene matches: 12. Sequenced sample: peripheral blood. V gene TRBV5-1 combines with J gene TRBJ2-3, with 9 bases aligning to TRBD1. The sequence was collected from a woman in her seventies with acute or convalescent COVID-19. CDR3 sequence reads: CASSLEGIQGAPGTDTQYF. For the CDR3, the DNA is TGCGCCAGCAGCTTGGAGGGGATACAGGGGGCTCCTGGCACAGATACGCAGTATTTT.